This T cell receptor (beta chain) came from a study of read filtering for tumor transcriptome and immune sequencing. In germline, CDR1 is DFQATT, CDR2 SNEGSKA (reference sequence). The CDR3 runs to 14 residues. V dropped 5 bases and J dropped 5; count of bases not matched to a gene: 10. Molecular barcoded adaptors covering alpha/delta and beta/gamma chains were used on about 390 ng RNA. TCRdb analysed the reads with MiXCR anew, one entry per CDR3 protein. The data contain more than 70,000 distinct CDR3 sequences, roughly 21% of them seen just once; the ten biggest clones take up roughly an eighth. This TCR was recovered from a donor older than 35 with multiple myeloma. The specimen sequenced was a population of CD138-negative cells sorted from bone marrow. The chain links TRBV20-1 to TRBJ1-1; TRBD1 agrees at 8 bases. In DNA form, the CDR3 reads TGCAGTGCTTTTACAGGGGGGAGAAGGACTGAAGCTTTCTTT. Residues: CSAFTGGRRTEAFF.